This T cell receptor beta chain was sequenced for a study of cytomegalovirus exposure and HLA in healthy donors. The ends lost 4 bases at V and 8 bases at J; junction bases unmatched: 4. Germline V lookup: CDR1 SGHAT, CDR2 FQNNGV. The CDR3 has 15 residues. A note on this clone: Its matching antigen is unknown.

Study observations and caveats: Most CMV-associated TCR beta chains appeared HLA-restricted in a later analysis. Data from an earlier analysis indicated that most TCR beta V segments were productive either about 90% or about 30% of the time. In a later analysis, a missense DCLRE1C variant was linked to TCR beta V- and J-gene trimming.

The primer mix had 60 Vbeta and 13 Jbeta primers. Measured with immunoSEQ multiplex PCR; TCRdb has only the in-frame clones, and not every one. The sample carries 75,000 to 80,000 clones, around three quarters recorded once. Sequencing used PBMCs. The receptor comes from a male donor in good health and CMV-seronegative. This chain links TRBV11-2 with TRBJ2-3; 15 nucleotides agree with TRBD2. CDR3 sequence reads: CASSSRTSGRGTQYF. In DNA, the CDR3 is TGTGCCAGCAGCTCTAGGACTAGCGGGAGGGGTACGCAGTATTTT.